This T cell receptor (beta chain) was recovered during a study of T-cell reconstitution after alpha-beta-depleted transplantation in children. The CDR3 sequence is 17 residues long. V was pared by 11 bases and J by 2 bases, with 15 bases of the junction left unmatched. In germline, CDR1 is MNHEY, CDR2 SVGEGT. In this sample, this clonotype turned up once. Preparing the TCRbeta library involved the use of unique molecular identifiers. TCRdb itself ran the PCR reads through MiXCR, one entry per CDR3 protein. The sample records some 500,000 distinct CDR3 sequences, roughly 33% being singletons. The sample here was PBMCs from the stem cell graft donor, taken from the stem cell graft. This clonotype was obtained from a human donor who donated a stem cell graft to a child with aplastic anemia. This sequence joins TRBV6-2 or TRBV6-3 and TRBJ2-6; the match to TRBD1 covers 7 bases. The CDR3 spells CAHRDRVTSTGANVLTF. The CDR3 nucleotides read TGTGCCCACCGAGACAGGGTAACCTCGACTGGGGCCAACGTCCTGACTTTC.